This paragraph covers one T cell receptor (beta chain) sequence. What it binds is not known. The data are from a study of T cell repertoires in cytomegalovirus infection. Across the whole study: Recently identified HLA-C-restricted CMV epitopes were used, and well-studied HLA-B-restricted CMV epitopes were used as well. Carrying CMV and the relevant HLA type showed in public TCR beta signatures.

General observations from the study: HLA-C-restricted CMV clonotypes gave the most frequent clonotype in two of eight donors. Identification of carriers of CMV plus the relevant HLA was performed using cumulative public TCR beta family frequency.

In TCRdb, the reads were re-called with MiXCR into one record per CDR3 protein. The sample has some 500,000 distinct CDR3 sequences; around a third are singletons. The germline V gene encodes CDR1 LNHDA and CDR2 SQIVND (reference sequence). V shed 4 bases and J shed 5 bases, with 15 bases lying between them. The CDR3 extends over 15 amino acids. V usage is TRBV19 and J usage is TRBJ1-5, with a weak D call TRBD1 (6 bases). This TCR came from a human donor in good health (CMV status not recorded). Some clones in this sample may be carry-over from other donors' samples. Sequencing was performed on cultured PBMCs, taken from culture after CMV antigen stimulation. Here the CDR3 DNA reads TGTGCCAGTAGTAGCCCTTACAGGGAGGATCAGCCCCAGCATTTT. Its protein product is CASSSPYREDQPQHF.